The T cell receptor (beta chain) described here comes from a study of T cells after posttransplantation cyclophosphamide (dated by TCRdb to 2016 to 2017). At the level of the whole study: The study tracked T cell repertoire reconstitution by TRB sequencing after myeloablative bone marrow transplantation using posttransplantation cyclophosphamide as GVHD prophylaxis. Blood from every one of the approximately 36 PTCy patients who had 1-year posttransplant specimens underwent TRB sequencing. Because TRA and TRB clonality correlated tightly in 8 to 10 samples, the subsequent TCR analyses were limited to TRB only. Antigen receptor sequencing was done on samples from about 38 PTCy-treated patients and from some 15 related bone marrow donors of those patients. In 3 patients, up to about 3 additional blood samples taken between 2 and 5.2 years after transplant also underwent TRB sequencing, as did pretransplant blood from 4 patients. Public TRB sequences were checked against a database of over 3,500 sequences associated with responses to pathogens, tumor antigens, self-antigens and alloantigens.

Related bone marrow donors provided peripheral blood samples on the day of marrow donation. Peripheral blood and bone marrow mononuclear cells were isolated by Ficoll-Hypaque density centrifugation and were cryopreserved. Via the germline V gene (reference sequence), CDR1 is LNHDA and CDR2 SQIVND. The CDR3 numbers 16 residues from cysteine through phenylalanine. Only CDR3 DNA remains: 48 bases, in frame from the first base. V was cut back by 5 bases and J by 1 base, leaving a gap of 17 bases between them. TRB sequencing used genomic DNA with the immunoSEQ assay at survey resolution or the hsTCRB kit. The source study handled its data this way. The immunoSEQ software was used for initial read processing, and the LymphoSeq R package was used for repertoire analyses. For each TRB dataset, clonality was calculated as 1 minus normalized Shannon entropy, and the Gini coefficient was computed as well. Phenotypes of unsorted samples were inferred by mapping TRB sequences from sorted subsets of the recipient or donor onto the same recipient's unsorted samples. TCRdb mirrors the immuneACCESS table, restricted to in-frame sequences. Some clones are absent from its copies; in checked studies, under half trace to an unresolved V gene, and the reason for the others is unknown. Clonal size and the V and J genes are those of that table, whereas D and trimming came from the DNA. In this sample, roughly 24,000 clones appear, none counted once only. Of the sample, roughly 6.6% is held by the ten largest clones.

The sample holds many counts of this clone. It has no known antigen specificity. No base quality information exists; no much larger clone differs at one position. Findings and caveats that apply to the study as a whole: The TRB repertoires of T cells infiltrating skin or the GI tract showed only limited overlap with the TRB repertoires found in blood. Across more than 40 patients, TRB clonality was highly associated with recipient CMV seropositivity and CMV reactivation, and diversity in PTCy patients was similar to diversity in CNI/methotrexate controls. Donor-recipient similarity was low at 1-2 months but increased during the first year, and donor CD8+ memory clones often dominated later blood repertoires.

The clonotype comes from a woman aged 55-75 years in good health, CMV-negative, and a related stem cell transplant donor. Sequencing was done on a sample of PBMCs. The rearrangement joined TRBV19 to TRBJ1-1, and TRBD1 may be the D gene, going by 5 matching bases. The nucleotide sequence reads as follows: TGTGCCAGTAGTCCGAACCCTGGACACTCGAACACTGAAGCTTTCTTT. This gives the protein CASSPNPGHSNTEAFF.